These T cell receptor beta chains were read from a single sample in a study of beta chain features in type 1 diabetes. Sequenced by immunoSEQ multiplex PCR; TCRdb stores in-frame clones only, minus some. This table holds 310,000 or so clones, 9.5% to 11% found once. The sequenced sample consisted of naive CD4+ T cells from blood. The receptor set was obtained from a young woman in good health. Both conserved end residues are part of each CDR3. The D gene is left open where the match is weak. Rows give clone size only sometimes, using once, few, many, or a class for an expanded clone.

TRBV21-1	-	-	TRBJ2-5	TGTGCCAGCAGCAAAAGAGCCCAAGAGACCCAGTACTTC	CASSKRAQETQYF
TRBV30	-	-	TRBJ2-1	TGTGCCTGGAGTGTCTCAGGAAGTGGCGAGCAGTTCTTC	CAWSVSGSGEQFF
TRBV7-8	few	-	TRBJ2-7	TGTGCCAGCAGCCCACGGGACACCTCCTACGAGCAGTACTTC	CASSPRDTSYEQYF
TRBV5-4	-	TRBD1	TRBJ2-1	TGTGCCAGCAGCCAGGACAGGAATGAGCAGTTCTTC	CASSQDRNEQFF
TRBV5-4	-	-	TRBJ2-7	TGTGCCAGCAGCTTGGCAGGGGTAGATGGCGAGCAGTACTTC	CASSLAGVDGEQYF
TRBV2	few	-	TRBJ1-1	TGTGCCAGCAGTGAATTGAGGCGTAATGAAGCTTTCTTT	CASSELRRNEAFF
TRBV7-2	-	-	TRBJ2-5	TGTGCCAGCAGCTTAGAGTGGGGGGGCCAGACCCAGTACTTC	CASSLEWGGQTQYF
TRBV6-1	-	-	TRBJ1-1	TGTGCCAGCAACAGGGACACTGAAGCTTTCTTT	CASNRDTEAFF
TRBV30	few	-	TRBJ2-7	TGTGCCTGGAGTGTAAGGGTGGGAGCCTACGAGCAGTACTTC	CAWSVRVGAYEQYF
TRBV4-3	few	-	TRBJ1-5	TGCGCCAGCAGCCAAGTTGCACGGGGCAATCAGCCCCAGCATTTT	CASSQVARGNQPQHF
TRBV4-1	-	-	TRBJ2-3	TGCGCCAGCAGCCAAGCCAGGACAACTAGCACAGATACGCAGTATTTT	CASSQARTTSTDTQYF
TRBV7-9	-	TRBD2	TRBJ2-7	TGTGCGGTAGCGGGACCCTACGAGCAGTACTTC	CAVAGPYEQYF
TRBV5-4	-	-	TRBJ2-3	TGCGCCAGCAGCCATCGAGGACCGGGGGATACGCAGTATTTT	CASSHRGPGDTQYF
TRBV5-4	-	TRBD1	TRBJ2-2	TGTGCCAGCAGCTTCTACAGGGGAAGTACCGGGGAGCTGTTTTTT	CASSFYRGSTGELFF
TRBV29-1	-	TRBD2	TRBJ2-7	TGCAGCGTTGTGACTAGCGGAGGAAATGCCTACGAGCAGTACTTC	CSVVTSGGNAYEQYF
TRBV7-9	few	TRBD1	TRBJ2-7	TGTGCCAGCAGCACGACAGGGGGTCCTTCCTACGAGCAGTACTTC	CASSTTGGPSYEQYF
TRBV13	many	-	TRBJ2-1	TGTGCCAGCAGCTTCGCGGGGAGCTCCTACAATGAGCAGTTCTTC	CASSFAGSSYNEQFF
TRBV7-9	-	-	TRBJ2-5	TGTGCCAGCAGCTCCGGACAGCGAGGAGAGACCCAGTACTTC	CASSSGQRGETQYF
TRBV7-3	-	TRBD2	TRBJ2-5	TGTGCCAGCAGCCGCCAGGGACTAGCGGGAGAGACCCAGTACTTC	CASSRQGLAGETQYF
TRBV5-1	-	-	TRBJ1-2	TGCGCCAGCAGCTTGGAGATTTTAGATGGCTACACCTTC	CASSLEILDGYTF
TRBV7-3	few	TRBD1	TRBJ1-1	TGTGCCAGCAGCCGCGACAGGGACGCTGAAGCTTTCTTT	CASSRDRDAEAFF
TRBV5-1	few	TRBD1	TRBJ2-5	TGCGCCAGCAGCTTATCCCCGGGACAGGGGACAGAGACCCAGTACTTC	CASSLSPGQGTETQYF
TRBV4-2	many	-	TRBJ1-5	TGTGCCAGCAGCCAACGCTCTAACAATCAGCCCCAGCATTTT	CASSQRSNNQPQHF
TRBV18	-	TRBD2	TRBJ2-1	TGTGCCAGCTCCCTAGGGACTAGCGGGAGGTGGAATGAGCAGTTCTTC	CASSLGTSGRWNEQFF